This paragraph reports one TCR beta chain. This record belongs to a study of blood T cell repertoires in COVID-19. Whole-study context: Donors in the United States, Italy and Spain gave samples during acute or convalescent COVID-19. T cells, B-cell-depleted T cells, or PBMCs supplied cDNA or gDNA.

This CDR3 is built from 18 residues. Losses at the gene ends were 3 bases for V and 0 bases for J; bases not matched to a gene: 12. Germline lookup yields CDR1 SGDLS and CDR2 YYNGEE. Study processing details: The authors estimated nucleated cell counts from reference gene primer amplification. Libraries were prepared by immunoSEQ multiplex PCR; TCRdb keeps only in-frame clonotypes and omits some of them. D and trimming come from the DNA, and the V and J calls and clone size come from that table. The sample has 97,000 or so clones; approximately 86% are singletons. The clonotype comes from a man between 45 and 60 years old with active or convalescent COVID-19. The chain uses TRBV9 and TRBJ1-1, with 9 nucleotides matching TRBD1. Sequenced: peripheral blood. The CDR3 bases are TGTGCCAGCAGCGGCCTACAGGGGGCAAATGATGTGAACACTGAAGCTTTCTTT. Residues: CASSGLQGANDVNTEAFF.